This note documents a single T cell receptor (beta chain) sequence. The data are from a study of blood T cell repertoires in COVID-19. As for the study in general: Samples representing acute and convalescent COVID-19 were sourced from the United States, Italy and Spain. The analysed material was cDNA or gDNA that came from T cells, B-cell-depleted T cells, or PBMCs.

J gave up 1 base and V 6 bases, and 10 bases lay outside the gene matches. The CDR3 has 18 amino acids. The germline V gene has CDR1 MNHEY and CDR2 SMNVEV (reference sequence). The Seattle patients, enrolled during active infection, were followed longitudinally. Original analysis: Amplification of reference gene primers was used by the study to estimate nucleated cell counts. Method: immunoSEQ multiplex PCR; TCRdb's copy keeps in-frame clones and lacks some. V and J calls and clone size are those listed in that table; D and trimming were worked out from the DNA. Of fewer than 200,000 clones in the sample, 75% to 85% were seen once.

The chain employs TRBV27 and TRBJ1-4, with 11 bases matching TRBD1. The source of this sequence is a woman at least 80 years old with COVID-19, enrolled during active disease. Sequencing was done on a sample of peripheral blood. CDR3: CASRPLGQGARTNEKLFF. CDR3 bases: TGTGCCAGCAGGCCATTAGGACAGGGGGCCCGAACTAATGAAAAACTGTTTTTT.